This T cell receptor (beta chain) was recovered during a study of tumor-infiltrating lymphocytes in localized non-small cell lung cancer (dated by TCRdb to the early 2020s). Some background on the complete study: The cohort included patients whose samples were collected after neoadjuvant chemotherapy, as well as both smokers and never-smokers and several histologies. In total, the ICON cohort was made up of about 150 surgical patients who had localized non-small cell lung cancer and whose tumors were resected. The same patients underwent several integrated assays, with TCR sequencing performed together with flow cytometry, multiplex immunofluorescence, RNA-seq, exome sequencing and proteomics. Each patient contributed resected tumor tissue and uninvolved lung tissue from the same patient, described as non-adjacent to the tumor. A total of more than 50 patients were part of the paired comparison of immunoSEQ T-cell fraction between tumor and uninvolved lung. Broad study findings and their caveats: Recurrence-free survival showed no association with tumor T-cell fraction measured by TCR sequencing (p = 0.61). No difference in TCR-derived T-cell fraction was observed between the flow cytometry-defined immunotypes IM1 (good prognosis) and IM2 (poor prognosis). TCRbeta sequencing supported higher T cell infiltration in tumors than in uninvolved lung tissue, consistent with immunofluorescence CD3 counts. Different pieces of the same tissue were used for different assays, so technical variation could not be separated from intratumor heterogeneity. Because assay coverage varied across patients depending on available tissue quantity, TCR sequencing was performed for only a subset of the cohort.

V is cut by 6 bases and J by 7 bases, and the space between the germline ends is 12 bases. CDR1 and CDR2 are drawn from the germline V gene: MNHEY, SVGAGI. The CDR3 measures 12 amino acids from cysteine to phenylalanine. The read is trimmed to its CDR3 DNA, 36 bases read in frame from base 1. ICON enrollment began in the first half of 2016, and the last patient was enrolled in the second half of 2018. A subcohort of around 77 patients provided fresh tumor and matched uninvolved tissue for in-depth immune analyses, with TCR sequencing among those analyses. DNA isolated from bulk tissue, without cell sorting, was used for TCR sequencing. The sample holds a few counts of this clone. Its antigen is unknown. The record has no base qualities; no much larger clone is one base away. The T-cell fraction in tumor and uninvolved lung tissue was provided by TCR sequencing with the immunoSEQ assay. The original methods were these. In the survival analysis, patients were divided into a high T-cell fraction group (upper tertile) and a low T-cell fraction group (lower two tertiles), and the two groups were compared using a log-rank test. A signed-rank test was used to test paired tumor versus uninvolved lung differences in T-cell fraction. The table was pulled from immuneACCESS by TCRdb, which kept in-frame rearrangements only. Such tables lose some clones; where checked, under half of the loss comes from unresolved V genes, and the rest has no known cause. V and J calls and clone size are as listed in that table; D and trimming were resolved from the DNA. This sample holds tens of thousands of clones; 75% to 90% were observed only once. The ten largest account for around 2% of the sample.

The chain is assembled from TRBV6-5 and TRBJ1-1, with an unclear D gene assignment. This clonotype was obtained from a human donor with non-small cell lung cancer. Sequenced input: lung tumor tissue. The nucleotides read TGTGCCAGCAGGACGGGTCGGCTTGAAGCTTTCTTT. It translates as CASRTGRLEAFF.